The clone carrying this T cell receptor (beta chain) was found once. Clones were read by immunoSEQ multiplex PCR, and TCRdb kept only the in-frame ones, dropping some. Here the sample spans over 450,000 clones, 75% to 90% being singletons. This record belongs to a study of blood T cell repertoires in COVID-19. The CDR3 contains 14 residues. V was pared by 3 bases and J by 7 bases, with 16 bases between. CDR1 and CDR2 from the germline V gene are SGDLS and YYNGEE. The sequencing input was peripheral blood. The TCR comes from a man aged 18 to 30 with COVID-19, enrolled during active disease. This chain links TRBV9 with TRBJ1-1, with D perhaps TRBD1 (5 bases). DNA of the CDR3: TGTGCCAGCAGCGCTAAGATAGGGGAGGGTGAAGCTTTCTTT. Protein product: CASSAKIGEGEAFF.